The rows below give T cell receptor beta chains drawn from one sample of a study of T cell responses to AZD1222 COVID-19 vaccine. Sequenced by immunoSEQ multiplex PCR; TCRdb stores in-frame clones only, minus some. The data show about 110,000 clones, about 88% seen once. The sample here was peripheral blood, taken on day 0 of AZD1222 vaccination. The receptors here all came from an adult in good health. The CDR3 runs from the conserved cysteine through the conserved F or W. Each record gives: J gene, clone size, D gene, V gene, CDR3 length, CDR3 protein, CDR3 DNA. A D gene is named only where the DNA matches it firmly. Expanded clones get a size class; other rows say once, few or many, or leave the size out.

>TRBJ1-6|NA|NA|TRBV7-3|14
CASSLTGYNSPLHF
TGTGCCAGCAGCTTGACGGGGTATAATTCACCCCTCCACTTT
>TRBJ2-7|once|NA|TRBV2|15
CASSPTERTPDEQYF
TGTGCCAGCAGCCCCACCGAGCGGACGCCGGACGAGCAGTACTTC
>TRBJ2-1|NA|TRBD1|TRBV24-1|15
CATQSRDSDYNEQFF
TGTGCCACTCAAAGTAGGGACAGCGATTACAATGAGCAGTTCTTC
>TRBJ2-7|NA|NA|TRBV5-1|15
CASSLNGQGEYEQYF
TGCGCCAGCAGCTTGAACGGACAAGGGGAATACGAGCAGTACTTC
>TRBJ2-7|NA|NA|TRBV21-1|18
CARHRGCLSTIPHEEQYF
TGTGCCAGACACAGGGGATGTCTTTCTACGATTCCGCACGAGGAGCAGTACTTC
>TRBJ1-2|NA|NA|TRBV28|11
CASSLSYGYTF
TGTGCCAGCAGTTTAAGCTATGGCTACACCTTC
>TRBJ1-4|few|TRBD1|TRBV29-1|16
CSVADRAGATNEKLFF
TGCAGCGTGGCCGACAGGGCAGGGGCAACTAATGAAAAACTGTTTTTT
>TRBJ1-1|NA|NA|TRBV27|14
CASSLSVGGTEAFF
TGTGCCAGCAGTCTCTCCGTAGGGGGGACTGAAGCTTTCTTT
>TRBJ1-4|NA|NA|TRBV19|16
CASSRRGVATNEKLFF
TGTGCCAGTAGCCGCCGGGGAGTTGCAACTAATGAAAAACTGTTTTTT
>TRBJ2-7|NA|NA|TRBV9|12
CASSVNDYEQYF
TGTGCCAGCAGCGTAAATGACTACGAGCAGTACTTC
>TRBJ2-1|few|NA|TRBV7-9|14
CASSFGQPDNEQFF
TGTGCCAGCAGCTTCGGGCAGCCGGACAATGAGCAGTTCTTC
>TRBJ2-7|NA|NA|TRBV20-1|14
CSASSQWSSYEQYF
TGCAGTGCTAGTTCCCAATGGAGCTCCTACGAGCAGTACTTC
>TRBJ2-2|NA|NA|TRBV7-9|16
CASSLARQSNTGELFF
TGTGCCAGCAGCTTAGCTAGACAGTCGAACACCGGGGAGCTGTTTTTT
>TRBJ2-5|NA|NA|TRBV19|13
CASSRAYEETQYF
TGTGCCAGTAGCCGGGCATATGAGGAGACCCAGTACTTC
>TRBJ1-2|NA|NA|TRBV6-5|15
CASSLDFGLNYGYTF
TGTGCCAGCAGTTTGGACTTCGGTTTGAACTATGGCTACACCTTC
>TRBJ2-5|once|NA|TRBV27|15
CASSLLRTGKETQYF
TGTGCCAGCAGTTTACTAAGGACGGGGAAAGAGACCCAGTACTTC
>TRBJ1-3|NA|NA|TRBV6-5|12
CASRETGNTIYF
TGTGCCAGCAGGGAGACTGGAAACACCATATATTTT
>TRBJ2-1|NA|TRBD2|TRBV11-2|19
CASSSGGRKAGRGYNEQFF
TGTGCCAGCAGCTCCGGGGGCCGGAAGGCCGGGAGGGGATACAATGAGCAGTTCTTC
>TRBJ1-5|NA|TRBD1|TRBV4-1|19
CASSQAGTGGQYSNQPQHF
TGCGCCAGCAGCCAAGCTGGGACAGGGGGGCAATATAGCAATCAGCCCCAGCATTTT
>TRBJ1-1|NA|NA|TRBV9|15
CASSVVSDPATEAFF
TGTGCCAGCAGCGTAGTTTCGGACCCGGCCACTGAAGCTTTCTTT
>TRBJ2-3|NA|NA|TRBV10-3|17
CAISENIQGTSTDTQYF
TGTGCCATCAGCGAGAACATACAGGGGACTAGCACAGATACGCAGTATTTT
>TRBJ1-5|NA|NA|TRBV18|15
CASSPGQRNNQPQHF
TGTGCCAGCTCACCAGGCCAGCGGAACAATCAGCCCCAGCATTTT
>TRBJ2-3|NA|TRBD1|TRBV28|14
CASSTGDRLDTQYF
TGTGCCAGCAGTACCGGGGACAGGTTGGATACGCAGTATTTT
>TRBJ2-2|NA|TRBD2|TRBV7-3|14
CASSSGGDTGELFF
TGTGCCAGCAGCTCCGGGGGGGACACCGGGGAGCTGTTTTTT
>TRBJ2-3|few|NA|TRBV24-1|15
CATSDRRAPTDTQYF
TGTGCCACCAGTGATCGCCGGGCTCCCACAGATACGCAGTATTTT
>TRBJ1-1|NA|NA|TRBV7-3|14
CASSLAQANTEAFF
TGTGCCAGCAGCTTAGCCCAGGCGAACACTGAAGCTTTCTTT
>TRBJ2-1|NA|TRBD2|TRBV19|15
CASTLTHAGGQEQFF
TGTGCCAGTACCCTCACTCATGCGGGAGGGCAGGAGCAGTTCTTC
>TRBJ2-2|NA|TRBD2|TRBV6-2/TRBV6-3|16
CASSRPGLAGSGELFF
TGTGCCAGCAGCCGACCGGGACTAGCGGGATCCGGGGAGCTGTTTTTT
>TRBJ1-2|NA|TRBD1|TRBV7-3|14
CASSPGQGPYGYTF
TGTGCCAGCAGCCCTGGACAGGGTCCCTATGGCTACACCTTC
>TRBJ2-7|few|TRBD2|TRBV6-6|14
CASSYPERDGEQYF
TGTGCCAGCAGTTACCCGGAGCGGGACGGCGAGCAGTACTTC
>TRBJ1-2|NA|NA|TRBV28|11
CASRANYGYTF
TGTGCCAGCCGCGCAAACTATGGCTACACCTTC
>TRBJ2-7|once|NA|TRBV5-1|14
CASSLGVANYEQYF
TGCGCCAGCAGCTTGGGGGTGGCGAACTACGAGCAGTACTTC
>TRBJ1-3|NA|TRBD1|TRBV9|14
CASSGTGSGNTIYF
TGTGCCAGCAGCGGGACAGGGTCTGGAAACACCATATATTTT
>TRBJ2-5|few|NA|TRBV27|14
CASSYSGTRGTQYF
TGTGCCAGCAGTTACTCCGGGACCAGGGGGACCCAGTACTTC
>TRBJ1-3|NA|NA|TRBV5-1|16
CASSLAGRFSGNTIYF
TGCGCCAGCAGCTTGGCCGGGCGGTTCTCTGGAAACACCATATATTTT
>TRBJ2-1|NA|TRBD2|TRBV9|19
CASSVGLRSGRAIQNEQFF
TGTGCCAGCAGCGTAGGTTTGAGGAGCGGGAGGGCCATTCAAAATGAGCAGTTCTTC
>TRBJ1-4|NA|NA|TRBV5-1|14
CASSAGHGNEKLFF
TGCGCCAGCAGCGCGGGACACGGGAATGAAAAACTGTTTTTT
>TRBJ2-5|NA|NA|TRBV24-1|11
CATGHLETQYF
TGTGCCACCGGCCACCTGGAGACCCAGTACTTC
>TRBJ1-1|NA|NA|TRBV7-9|13
CASSLSDGTEAFF
TGTGCCAGCAGTCTAAGCGACGGAACTGAAGCTTTCTTT
>TRBJ2-1|NA|TRBD1|TRBV5-1|16
CASSEGTGTTINEQFF
TGCGCCAGCAGCGAGGGGACAGGGACAACTATCAATGAGCAGTTCTTC
>TRBJ2-3|few|NA|TRBV6-2/TRBV6-3|18
CASSYSFGAGDLTDTQYF
TGTGCCAGCAGTTACAGTTTTGGGGCAGGGGACCTCACAGATACGCAGTATTTT
>TRBJ1-5|NA|NA|TRBV19|16
CASRNKQGIGNQPQHF
TGTGCCAGCAGGAACAAACAGGGTATAGGCAATCAGCCCCAGCATTTT
>TRBJ2-1|NA|TRBD1|TRBV27|15
CASSLPQGAGNEQFF
TGTGCCAGCAGTTTACCCCAGGGGGCGGGCAATGAGCAGTTCTTC
>TRBJ2-7|NA|TRBD2|TRBV27|16
CASSLGPSGSSYEQYF
TGTGCCAGCAGTTTAGGGCCTAGCGGAAGCTCCTACGAGCAGTACTTC
>TRBJ2-7|NA|NA|TRBV4-2|15
CASSPELGSSYEQYF
TGTGCCAGCAGCCCCGAACTCGGGAGCTCCTACGAGCAGTACTTC
>TRBJ1-1|few|NA|TRBV28|16
CASSLPPSTANTEAFF
TGTGCCAGCAGTTTACCCCCCTCGACCGCGAACACTGAAGCTTTCTTT
>TRBJ2-6|few|NA|TRBV19|16
CASKPIREYGANVLTF
TGTGCCAGTAAGCCGATAAGGGAGTATGGGGCCAACGTCCTGACTTTC
>TRBJ1-4|NA|NA|TRBV5-1|16
CASSLGVGGDNEKLFF
TGCGCCAGCAGCTTGGGAGTGGGCGGAGACAATGAAAAACTGTTTTTT
>TRBJ2-2|NA|NA|TRBV27|13
CASSFRRAGELFF
TGTGCCAGCAGTTTCCGAAGGGCCGGGGAGCTGTTTTTT
>TRBJ2-1|NA|TRBD1|TRBV6-5|16
CASSYFGQGAQGEQFF
TGTGCCAGCAGTTACTTCGGACAGGGGGCGCAGGGTGAGCAGTTCTTC
>TRBJ1-3|NA|NA|TRBV6-5|14
CASSLVGTGNTIYF
TGTGCCAGCAGCCTTGTGGGAACTGGAAACACCATATATTTT